A single sample is the source of the 16 T cell receptor beta chains below, sequenced in a study of blood T cell repertoires in COVID-19. Using immunoSEQ multiplex PCR, the repertoire was profiled, and TCRdb retains in-frame clones only, with some absent. The table records about 270,000 clones, about 91% of them present only once. Material: peripheral blood. The receptors derive from a person aged 18 to 30 with COVID-19, enrolled during active disease.

The chain is built from TRBV5-1 and TRBJ2-2, with D possibly matching TRBD2 (6 bases). In germline, CDR1 is SGHRS, CDR2 YFSETQ. Trimming left V 2 bases short and J 5 bases short, with 16 bases between. The CDR3 contains 16 residues. The CDR3 DNA sequence: TGCGCCAGCAGCTTCCGGGACCCCGGAGGGACCGGGGAGCTGTTTTTT. Amino acid sequence: CASSFRDPGGTGELFF.

This sequence joins TRBV9 and TRBJ2-7; TRBD2 aligns across 9 bases. The CDR3 runs to 15 residues. The germline gives CDR1 SGDLS, CDR2 YYNGEE. Germline trimming cut 4 bases from V and 1 base from J; bases unmatched to any gene: 6. The chain's CDR3 is CASSPLAGPSYEQYF. CDR3 nucleotides: TGTGCCAGCAGCCCCCTAGCGGGACCGTCCTACGAGCAGTACTTC.

V and J are TRBV5-1 and TRBJ2-7, with TRBD2 as a possible D gene (6 bases). The ends were cut back, 0 bases at V and 7 bases at J, with 14 bases in the middle. Germline V gives CDR1 SGHRS, CDR2 YFSETQ. The CDR3 is made up of 14 amino acids. CDR3 region: CASSLGGGSGEQYF. As DNA, the CDR3 is TGCGCCAGCAGCTTGGGAGGAGGGTCTGGAGAGCAGTACTTC.

This chain joins TRBV4-3 and TRBJ1-2; perhaps TRBD1 as D (5 bases). This CDR3 is built from 15 residues. Germline loops: CDR1 LGHNA, CDR2 YSLEER. V was trimmed by 1 base and J by 4 bases, leaving 13 bases between them. CDR3 nucleotide sequence: TGCGCCAGCAGCCAAGGTCAGGGTAGGGGCTATGGCTACACCTTC. It translates to CASSQGQGRGYGYTF.

The V call is TRBV20-1, the J call TRBJ2-7; maybe TRBD2 (6 bases). CDR1 DFQATT and CDR2 SNEGSKA come from the germline V gene (reference sequence). V lost 3 bases, J lost 5 bases, and 26 bases lay in between. This CDR3 has 17 amino acids. In DNA, the CDR3 is TGCAGTGCTAGTAGATGGCCGGGCGGGATGGGCACCGACGAGCAGTACTTC. It codes for CSASRWPGGMGTDEQYF.

The CDR3 DNA reads as TGTGCCAGTAGTATGAGAGGAGCTCAGCCCCAGCATTTT. It yields the protein CASSMRGAQPQHF. V gene TRBV19 combines with J gene TRBJ1-5, with D unclear. Looked up from germline, CDR1 is LNHDA and CDR2 is SQIVND (reference sequence). V dropped 3 bases and J dropped 6 bases, with 9 bases sitting between them. The CDR3 is 13 amino acids.

This clone has only a few counts. The rearrangement uses TRBV18 and TRBJ2-7, with D possibly TRBD1 on 6 matching bases. The CDR3 extends over 15 amino acids. Germline-derived CDR1 and CDR2 are KGHSH and LQKENI. Trimming pared 1 base from V and 1 base from J, leaving 11 bases between. CDR3 in DNA: TGTGCCAGCTCACCACTGGGACATGAGTCCTACGAGCAGTACTTC. This encodes CASSPLGHESYEQYF.

The V call is TRBV24-1, the J call TRBJ2-5; 8 bases line up with TRBD1. Germline-derived CDR1 and CDR2 are KGHDR and SFDVKD. J was trimmed by 5 bases and V by 4 bases; bases with no gene match: 8. The CDR3 is made up of 15 amino acids. CDR3 residues: CATSDLAGGAETQYF. The DNA for the CDR3 is TGTGCCACCAGTGACCTGGCAGGGGGCGCGGAGACCCAGTACTTC.

V and J are TRBV4-1 and TRBJ1-2; D is ambiguous. The length of the CDR3 is 14 residues. The V end was cut by 1 base, the J end by 1 base, with 7 bases between. Germline lookup yields CDR1 MGHRA and CDR2 YSYEKL. This chain's CDR3 is CASSQGGRNYGYTF. DNA for the CDR3: TGCGCCAGCAGCCAAGGAGGGCGTAACTATGGCTACACCTTC.

This clone was found once. The chain is built from TRBV4-1 and TRBJ2-3, with TRBD2 identical over 13 bases. The CDR3 has 16 residues. V lost 4 bases to trimming and J lost 4 bases; unmatched junction nucleotides: 5. Germline V gives CDR1 MGHRA, CDR2 YSYEKL. CDR3 bases: TGCGCCAGCAGCCCCGGACTAGCGGGAGTGCCAGATACGCAGTATTTT. It yields the protein CASSPGLAGVPDTQYF.

This clone has a handful of counts. The V gene is TRBV6-5, the J gene TRBJ1-2; TRBD1 might be the D (5 bases). The ends were cut back, 4 bases at V and 6 bases at J, with 15 bases in the middle. CDR1 is MNHEY, CDR2 SVGAGI, per germline. This CDR3 spans 14 amino acids. The CDR3 spells CASSSGVYRDGYTF. The CDR3 nucleotides are TGTGCCAGCAGTTCGGGGGTATATAGAGATGGCTACACCTTC.

The chain employs TRBV2 and TRBJ2-3; 10 positions match TRBD2. Trimming removed 4 bases from V and 3 bases from J; junction bases left unmatched: 4. The CDR3 sequence is 15 residues long. Germline-derived CDR1 and CDR2 are SNHLY and FYNNEI. Written as DNA, the CDR3 is TGTGCCAGCAGTGTGACTAGCGGGTTAACAGATACGCAGTATTTT. Its protein is CASSVTSGLTDTQYF.

This clone showed up just a few times. The rearrangement links TRBV12-2 to TRBJ2-2; TRBD1 was called by the table and not checked on the DNA. TRBV12-2 is assigned pseudogene status. This CDR3 is built from 16 residues. CDR3 region: CASRLNPGGAGGELFF. The CDR3 DNA follows: TGTGCAAGTCGCTTAAACCCAGGGGGCGCGGGCGGGGAGCTGTTTTTT.

This clone was picked up a small number of times. The sample has other DNA sequences that encode this CDR3 too. This chain connects TRBV29-1 to TRBJ2-5; D unclear. V lost 4 bases and J lost 4, with 10 bases in between. Germline V gene sequence: CDR1 SQVTM, CDR2 ANQGSEA. This CDR3 spans 12 amino acids. For the CDR3, the DNA is TGCAGCGTTGTGCAGAACCGAGAGACCCAGTACTTC. It encodes CSVVQNRETQYF.

To note about this clone: Within the sample, other DNA sequences also encode this same CDR3. The V gene is TRBV19, the J gene TRBJ2-1; possible D gene TRBD2, 5 bases. V gave up 4 bases and J gave up 4 bases, with 8 bases separating them. The germline V gene has CDR1 LNHDA and CDR2 SQIVND (reference sequence). The CDR3 has 13 residues. The CDR3 DNA reads TGTGCCAGTAGTACTAGCAGTTACAATGAGCAGTTCTTC. Residues: CASSTSSYNEQFF.

The V gene is TRBV28, the J gene TRBJ2-7; 14 positions agree with TRBD2. Germline lookup yields CDR1 MDHEN and CDR2 SYDVKM. This CDR3 has 16 amino acids. V shed 5 bases, J shed 6 bases, and the junction held 9 bases outside the gene matches. In DNA, the CDR3 is TGTGCCAGCAGTCCATCCGCCGGGACTAGCGGGAGCGAGCAGTACTTC. As protein: CASSPSAGTSGSEQYF.